This entry is about one T cell receptor beta chain. Antigen: not known. The record originates from a study of cytomegalovirus exposure and HLA in healthy donors. Overall study findings and caveats: Excluded: some indistinguishable V segments such as TRBV6-2 and TRBV6-3. Per a prior analysis, the majority of TCR beta V segments were productive roughly 90% or roughly 30% of the time. A later analysis found most CMV-associated TCR beta chains apparently HLA-restricted.

The PCR ran on 60 Vbeta and 13 Jbeta primers. The method was immunoSEQ multiplex PCR; TCRdb's version includes in-frame clones alone and lacks a portion of them. The table lists 200,000 to 250,000 clones, over 65% of them singletons. V was pared by 1 base and J by 10 bases, with 18 bases of the junction left unmatched. CDR3 length: 18 residues. Germline V gene data show CDR1 as SGHTA and CDR2 as FQGNSA. The chain is built from TRBV7-2 and TRBJ2-1, with 8 nucleotides matching TRBD2. The receptor was derived from a human donor in good health. The specimen sequenced was PBMCs. The CDR3: CASSLVIYSGSPGREQFF. As DNA, the CDR3 is TGTGCCAGCAGCTTAGTTATCTACAGCGGGAGTCCCGGGAGGGAGCAGTTCTTC. The variable domain in full, with the rest retrieved from reference TRBV7-2 and TRBJ2-1, is GAGVSQSPSNKVTEKGKDVELRCDPISGHTALYWYRQSLGQGLEFLIYFQGNSAPDKSGLPSDRFSAERTGGSVSTLTIQRTQQEDSAVYLCASSLVIYSGSPGREQFFGPGTRLTVL.